Listed here are 17 T cell receptor beta chains from one sample, sequenced in a study of T cells expressing NK-cell markers (dated by TCRdb to the early 2020s). The protocol used for the library was 5' RACE. Sequenced using an Illumina HiSeq 2000. One entry per CDR3 protein sequence results from the TCRdb reprocessing of the reads, with DNA left out. The table for this sample records 500,000 to 700,000 distinct CDR3 sequences. The ten largest clones take up approximately 3.6% of the sample. Input material: blood T cells: a sorted CD56 or NKG2C T cell subset, CD4+ or CD8+ T cells, or bulk PBMC T cells (not recorded which). All receptors come from a man between 18 and 35 years old in good health. Donor details come from another sample of the same person, matched by shared clones.

The chain links TRBV6-5 to TRBJ2-1; the TRBD1 assignment by TCRdb is unverifiable without DNA. Germline CDR1 reads MNHEY; CDR2 reads SVGAGI. CDR3 length equals 12 residues. The CDR3 loop reads CASRDRVNEQFF.

V and J are TRBV4-3 and TRBJ2-7; the TCRdb D gene call, TRBD2, has no DNA to confirm it. The CDR3 totals 18 residues. Germline CDR1 is LGHNA and CDR2 is YSLEER. CDR3 in amino acids: CASSQELLGGTSEYEQYF.

J is TRBJ1-1 and V is TRBV25-1. The CDR3 totals 12 residues. CDR1 is MGHDK and CDR2 is SYGVNS in the germline V gene. CDR3 sequence reads: CASSESVGEAFF.

Here the CDR3 reads CASSPWTSGSLPDTQYF. V is TRBV12-3 or TRBV12-4 and J is TRBJ2-3; TCRdb gives TRBD2 as the D gene, but with no DNA this cannot be confirmed. This CDR3 contains 17 residues.

This chain links TRBV4-1 with TRBJ2-3; lacking DNA, the TRBD1 call made by TCRdb goes unchecked. The CDR3 covers 15 residues. The V gene's germline CDR1 is MGHRA and CDR2 YSYEKL. The CDR3 region is CASSHDGTITDTQYF.

This chain connects TRBV10-3 to TRBJ1-1; TCRdb calls TRBD1, which cannot be checked without DNA. The CDR3 contains 16 residues. Looked up from germline, CDR1 is ENHRY and CDR2 is SYGVKD. The CDR3 region is CAISKGQQLLNTEAFF.

V gene TRBV5-4 combines with J gene TRBJ2-2. Germline V gene lookup returns CDR1 SGHNT and CDR2 YYREEE (reference sequence). The CDR3 is 14 residues long. The CDR3 loop is CASSKLDQTGELFF.

The gene calls are TRBV20-1 and TRBJ2-1. CDR3 length: 15 residues. The V gene's germline CDR1 is DFQATT and CDR2 SNEGSKA (reference sequence). This chain's CDR3 is CSAEPYLSSYNEQFF.

CDR3 residues: CASSRTSGGGADTQYF. V and J are TRBV3-1 and TRBJ2-3; no DNA is available, so the TRBD2 call from TCRdb remains unchecked. The CDR3 runs to 16 residues. The germline V gene has CDR1 LGHDT and CDR2 YNNKEL (reference sequence).

The rearrangement joins TRBV29-1 to TRBJ1-1; there is no DNA to check the TCRdb D call of TRBD1. The length of the CDR3 is 14 residues. The germline gives CDR1 SQVTM, CDR2 ANQGSEA. The CDR3 sequence: CSVGVDSRNTEAFF.

The CDR3 reads CASSLLGAGNQPQHF. The chain carries TRBV5-1 and TRBJ1-5; TCRdb's assignment of TRBD1 cannot be checked, as there is no DNA. This CDR3 contains 15 residues. Germline assignment: CDR1 SGHRS and CDR2 YFSETQ.

CDR3 amino acids: CASSPGRVLAKNIQYF. The chain joins TRBV12-3 or TRBV12-4 to TRBJ2-4; absent DNA, TCRdb's TRBD1 call cannot be checked. The CDR3 contains 16 residues.

V is TRBV11-2 and J is TRBJ2-1; TCRdb gives TRBD2 as the D gene, but with no DNA this cannot be confirmed. The length of the CDR3 is 17 residues. Germline lookup yields CDR1 SGHAT and CDR2 FQNNGV. CDR3 in amino acids: CASSLEIGASSNNEQFF.

The chain carries TRBV11-3 and TRBJ2-5; TCRdb returns TRBD2, unconfirmable since there is no DNA. From germline, CDR1 is SGHNT and CDR2 YENEEA. The CDR3 length is 22 residues. CDR3 in amino acids: CASSLGWMEREATHPAGETQYF.

This sequence joins TRBV11-2 and TRBJ2-1; TCRdb picks TRBD2, but there is no DNA to check that call. CDR3 length: 19 residues. Germline V gene data show CDR1 as SGHAT and CDR2 as FQNNGV. The CDR3 reads CASSLFAVSGTSRDNEQFF.

The rearrangement uses TRBV24-1 and TRBJ2-1; TCRdb calls TRBD2, which cannot be checked without DNA. This CDR3 spans 15 amino acids. The germline V gene has CDR1 KGHDR and CDR2 SFDVKD. The CDR3 is CATSDLHRGDNEQFF.

The V and J genes are TRBV7-8 and TRBJ2-3; TCRdb proposes TRBD2, but this gene call is untestable without DNA. Germline CDR1 reads SGHVS; CDR2 reads FQNEAQ. This CDR3 contains 17 residues. The CDR3 here is CASSLGTSGRATDTQYF.